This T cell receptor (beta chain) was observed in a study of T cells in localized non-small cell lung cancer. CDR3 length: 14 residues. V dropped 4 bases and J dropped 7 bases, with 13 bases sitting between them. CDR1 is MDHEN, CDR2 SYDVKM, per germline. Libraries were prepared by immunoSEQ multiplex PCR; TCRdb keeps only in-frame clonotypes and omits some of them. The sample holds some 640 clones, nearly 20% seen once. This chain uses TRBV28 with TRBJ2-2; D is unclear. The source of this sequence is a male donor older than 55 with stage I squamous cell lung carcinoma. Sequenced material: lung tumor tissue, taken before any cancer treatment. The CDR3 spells CASSSYLTGGELFF. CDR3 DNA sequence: TGTGCCAGCAGTTCCTACCTAACCGGCGGGGAGCTGTTTTTT.